Following are 7 T cell receptor beta chains from one sample sequenced in a study of T cell responses to AZD1222 COVID-19 vaccine. Some clones are missing from TCRdb's copy, which holds only in-frame ones; the method was immunoSEQ multiplex PCR. The sample shows about 130,000 clones, about four fifths of them seen only once. The material sequenced was peripheral blood, taken on day 0 of AZD1222 vaccination. These TCRs come from an adult in good health.

The V call is TRBV5-1, the J call TRBJ2-7; 7 positions agree with TRBD1. V was pared by 0 bases and J by 7 bases, with 10 bases of the junction left unmatched. The CDR3 sequence is 15 residues long. Looked up from germline, CDR1 is SGHRS and CDR2 is YFSETQ. Written as DNA, the CDR3 is TGCGCCAGCAGCTTGGATAGGGGGCCCTCTCTAGAGCAGTACTTC. Translating it yields CASSLDRGPSLEQYF.

The V call is TRBV2, the J call TRBJ2-7; D is ambiguous. CDR1 is SNHLY, CDR2 FYNNEI, per germline. The CDR3 has 14 residues. V lost 3 bases and J 0 bases, leaving 9 bases between the germline ends. The CDR3: CASSEFESSYEQYF. The CDR3 DNA reads TGTGCCAGCAGTGAGTTTGAAAGCTCCTACGAGCAGTACTTC.

This clone was detected only once. This chain joins TRBV12-3 or TRBV12-4 and TRBJ1-1, with no clear D. The CDR3 has 13 amino acids. V lost 6 bases, J lost 11 bases, and 19 bases lay in between. DNA of the CDR3: TGTGCCAGCAGCCAGCGGAGGTACGATAATGCTTTCTTT. This sequence encodes CASSQRRYDNAFF.

V is TRBV7-9 and J is TRBJ2-5; D gene unclear. V was pared by 2 bases and J by 4 bases, with 8 bases between. CDR1 and CDR2 (germline): SEHNR, FQNEAQ (reference sequence). There are 13 residues in the CDR3. For the CDR3, the DNA is TGTGCCAGCAGCTTAAACACGATAGAGACCCAGTACTTC. Its protein product is CASSLNTIETQYF.

This chain uses TRBV19 with TRBJ2-5; perhaps TRBD1 as D (8 bases). This CDR3 contains 14 residues. Per the germline V gene, CDR1 is LNHDA and CDR2 is SQIVND (reference sequence). Trimming left V 6 bases short and J 3 bases short, with 14 bases between. The CDR3 sequence is CASRLQGGKETQYF. CDR3 bases: TGTGCCAGTAGGCTACAGGGGGGGAAAGAGACCCAGTACTTC.

CDR3 region: CASSSGTGGYTEAFF. CDR3 sequence (DNA): TGCGCCAGCAGCTCTGGGACAGGGGGTTACACTGAAGCTTTCTTT. V usage is TRBV5-1 and J usage is TRBJ1-1; TRBD1 aligns across 11 bases. Germline-derived CDR1 and CDR2 are SGHRS and YFSETQ. The CDR3 has 15 amino acids. With V trimmed by 3 bases and J by 3 bases, 4 bases remained unmatched. Supplemented by reference TRBV5-1 and TRBJ1-1, the full variable domain reads KAGVTQTPRYLIKTRGQQVTLSCSPISGHRSVSWYQQTPGQGLQFLFEYFSETQRNKGNFPGRFSGRQFSNSRSEMNVSTLELGDSALYLCASSSGTGGYTEAFFGQGTRLTVV.

The J gene is TRBJ1-6, the V gene TRBV28, with D unresolved. V gave up 2 bases and J gave up 7 bases, with 6 bases separating them. The germline gives CDR1 MDHEN, CDR2 SYDVKM. The CDR3 totals 13 residues. Here the CDR3 DNA reads TGTGCCAGCAGTTTAAAGTCAAATTCACCCCTCCACTTT. It yields the protein CASSLKSNSPLHF.